These 20 T cell receptor beta chains were all obtained from the same sample, sequenced in a study of T-cell reconstitution after alpha-beta-depleted transplantation in children. Preparation of the TCRbeta library used unique molecular identifiers. MiXCR was run by TCRdb on the PCR reads, yielding one entry per CDR3 protein. This table has more than 200,000 distinct CDR3 sequences, approximately 24% appearing once. The sequencing here drew on PBMCs, mostly from graft donor cells, taken 360 days after TCRalphabeta/CD19-depleted stem cell transplant. Receptor source: a female patient between 2 and 10 years old who had a stem cell transplant for congenital amegakaryocytic thrombocytopenia, so the T cells may come from the graft donor.

This chain joins TRBV20-1 and TRBJ2-3; TRBD2 matches 9 bases. Germline CDR1 is DFQATT and CDR2 is SNEGSKA (reference sequence). The CDR3 is 13 residues long. The CDR3 is CSSSGGRPDTQYF. Here the CDR3 DNA reads TGCAGCAGTAGCGGGGGACGTCCAGATACGCAGTATTTT.

This clonotype was counted many times. J is TRBJ2-2 and V is TRBV5-1; 7 bases agree with TRBD1. J gave up 2 bases and V 5 bases, and 6 bases lay outside the gene matches. The CDR3 extends over 15 amino acids. CDR1 is SGHRS, CDR2 YFSETQ, per germline. The CDR3, as DNA: TGCGCCAGCAGTCGGGACAGCTATAACACCGGGGAGCTGTTTTTT. This translates into CASSRDSYNTGELFF. Combining the CDR3 with reference TRBV5-1 and TRBJ2-2 gives the whole variable domain KAGVTQTPRYLIKTRGQQVTLSCSPISGHRSVSWYQQTPGQGLQFLFEYFSETQRNKGNFPGRFSGRQFSNSRSEMNVSTLELGDSALYLCASSRDSYNTGELFFGEGSRLTVL.

The chain is built from TRBV20-1 and TRBJ2-1; D remains ambiguous. The V gene's germline CDR1 is DFQATT and CDR2 SNEGSKA (reference sequence). The CDR3 is 12 amino acids. Trimming pared 0 bases from V and 6 bases from J, leaving 6 bases between. CDR3 nucleotide sequence: TGCAGTGCTAGAGAGGGTATCAATGAGCAGTTCTTC. This translates into CSAREGINEQFF.

The gene calls are TRBV30 and TRBJ2-1; D tentatively fits TRBD1 or TRBD2 (5 bases each). The CDR3 has 14 residues. The germline V gene encodes CDR1 GTSNPN and CDR2 SVGIG (reference sequence). The germline V and J ends were trimmed by 5 bases and 4 bases, with 15 bases remaining between them. CDR3 region: CAWGHLARYNEQFF. In DNA form, the CDR3 reads TGTGCCTGGGGACACCTAGCTCGGTACAATGAGCAGTTCTTC.

In this sample, this clonotype turned up a few times. The chain carries TRBV12-3 or TRBV12-4 and TRBJ2-3, with no clear D. This CDR3 has 13 amino acids. Between the trimmed V and J ends, which lost 5 bases and 3 bases, there was a span of 9 bases. CDR3 in DNA: TGTGCCAGCAGTCCGATCACTACAGATACGCAGTATTTT. Its translation: CASSPITTDTQYF.

V and J are TRBV12-3 or TRBV12-4 and TRBJ2-3; D remains unclear. V was trimmed by 4 bases and J by 8 bases, leaving 16 bases between them. This CDR3 has 14 residues. CDR3: CASSSPSGWGTQYF. The CDR3 coding sequence is TGTGCCAGCAGTTCCCCCAGTGGTTGGGGTACGCAGTATTTT.

The table lists this clonotype with a few counts. J is TRBJ1-1 and V is TRBV12-3 or TRBV12-4; D is uncertain. The CDR3 is 14 amino acids. Trimming stripped 6 bases from V and 4 bases from J, with 15 bases between. The CDR3 bases are TGTGCCAGCAGGGCGACTGTTTGGGGCACTGAAGCTTTCTTT. Encoded protein: CASRATVWGTEAFF.

A single count supports this clonotype. This rearrangement joins TRBV9 to TRBJ2-3, with TRBD2 identical over 11 bases. Per the germline V gene, CDR1 is SGDLS and CDR2 is YYNGEE. V trimming: 3 bases; J trimming: 5 bases; junction bases outside the gene matches: 5. The CDR3 length is 15 residues. This CDR3 is CASSDSGRAQDTQYF. The CDR3 DNA sequence: TGTGCCAGCAGCGATAGCGGGAGGGCCCAAGATACGCAGTATTTT.

CDR3 DNA sequence: TGCAGTGCCAGACTAGCGGGAGAGGAGACCCAGTACTTC. Protein product: CSARLAGEETQYF. The chain combines TRBV20-1 with TRBJ2-5; the match to TRBD2 covers 12 bases. V was pared by 6 bases and J by 5 bases, with 4 bases of the junction left unmatched. The CDR3 is made up of 13 amino acids. CDR1 DFQATT and CDR2 SNEGSKA come from the germline V gene (reference sequence).

This clonotype was seen a handful of times. V and J are TRBV9 and TRBJ2-1; TRBD2 matches 10 bases. From germline, CDR1 is SGDLS and CDR2 YYNGEE. Trimming removed 3 bases from V and 0 bases from J; junction bases left unmatched: 6. This CDR3 region has 17 residues. The DNA of the CDR3 is TGTGCCAGCAGCGAGAGGGGGACTAGCGCCTCCTACAATGAGCAGTTCTTC. Residues: CASSERGTSASYNEQFF.

This clonotype occurred a few times. The genes are TRBV7-2 and TRBJ1-1; perhaps TRBD1 as D (5 bases). Trimming took off 1 base at V and 4 bases at J, with 13 bases between the two ends. The V gene's germline CDR1 is SGHTA and CDR2 FQGNSA. The CDR3 totals 15 residues. CDR3 in amino acids: CASSLDSLGGTEAFF. The CDR3 bases are TGTGCCAGCAGCTTAGATTCACTGGGGGGCACTGAAGCTTTCTTT.

This chain links TRBV7-9 with TRBJ2-3; possibly TRBD2 for D (6 bases). Germline V gene lookup returns CDR1 SEHNR and CDR2 FQNEAQ (reference sequence). Trimming shortened V by 1 base and J by 14 bases, and 16 bases separated the two germline ends. This CDR3 has 13 amino acids. The chain's CDR3 is CASSLEAGHRGYF. The CDR3 DNA is TGTGCCAGCAGCTTAGAAGCGGGCCACCGTGGGTATTTT.

This clonotype has only a few counts. This chain uses TRBV5-1 with TRBJ2-7; a weak D match, TRBD2 (6 bases). The V and J ends lost 4 bases and 5 bases respectively, with 19 bases between them. Germline V gene data show CDR1 as SGHRS and CDR2 as YFSETQ. This CDR3 is built from 15 residues. CDR3 nucleotides: TGCGCCAGCAGCCCGGGGACTCCCCTTTACGACGAGCAGTACTTC. Translation: CASSPGTPLYDEQYF.

The chain carries TRBV6-1 and TRBJ2-1, with D uncertain. V was pared by 10 bases and J by 4 bases, with 8 bases between. The length of the CDR3 is 11 residues. Germline lookup yields CDR1 MNHNS and CDR2 SASEGT. CDR3 coding DNA: TGTGCCACCGGGTTTTACAATGAGCAGTTCTTC. Its protein product is CATGFYNEQFF.

This clonotype was seen a handful of times. V usage is TRBV20-1 and J usage is TRBJ2-3, with 12 bases fitting TRBD2. Germline lookup yields CDR1 DFQATT and CDR2 SNEGSKA (reference sequence). The CDR3 runs to 17 residues. Losses at the gene ends were 3 bases for V and 2 bases for J; bases not matched to a gene: 9. CDR3 nucleotide sequence: TGCAGTGCTAGCCAAACTAGCGGGGGGCCCGACACAGATACGCAGTATTTT. This codes for CSASQTSGGPDTDTQYF.

This clonotype has at least ten counts. CDR3 nucleotides: TGTGCCAGCAGCCAAGGCATCGTCGGGACAGGCTTTTCAGATACGCAGTATTTT. Protein product: CASSQGIVGTGFSDTQYF. The V and J genes are TRBV4-2 and TRBJ2-3; TRBD1 agrees at 8 bases. Germline CDR1 LGHNA, CDR2 YNFKEQ. V lost 1 base and J lost 4; bases outside the gene matches: 13. There are 18 residues in the CDR3.

This clonotype came up a few times. The V and J genes are TRBV30 and TRBJ2-1; D might be TRBD2 (7 bases). Trimming took 0 bases from V and 12 from J, leaving 15 bases between them. Germline V gene lookup returns CDR1 GTSNPN and CDR2 SVGIG (reference sequence). The CDR3 sequence is 13 residues long. The CDR3 reads CAWSVLPGGPQFF. The CDR3 DNA follows: TGTGCCTGGAGTGTACTACCGGGGGGCCCGCAGTTCTTC.

This clonotype came up a few times. This chain connects TRBV2 to TRBJ2-7, with 13 bases identical to TRBD2. This CDR3 has 14 amino acids. Germline V lookup: CDR1 SNHLY, CDR2 FYNNEI. J lost 0 bases, V lost 8 bases, and 1 base had no gene match. CDR3 sequence reads: CASGTSGNSYEQYF. The DNA of the CDR3 is TGTGCCAGCGGGACTAGCGGGAACTCCTACGAGCAGTACTTC.

This clonotype has a handful of counts. The chain joins TRBV6-5 to TRBJ1-2, with TRBD1 matching 9 bases. The V and J ends lost 2 bases and 4 bases, in that order; junction bases with no gene match: 5. The length of the CDR3 is 15 residues. Germline loops: CDR1 MNHEY, CDR2 SVGAGI. The CDR3 nucleotides are TGTGCCAGCAGTTACCGGACAGGGGCGGGCTATGGCTACACCTTC. Amino acids: CASSYRTGAGYGYTF.

J is TRBJ2-3 and V is TRBV6-5; 8 positions agree with TRBD1. With V trimmed by 6 bases and J by 0 bases, 5 bases remained unmatched. This CDR3 is built from 15 residues. Germline lookup yields CDR1 MNHEY and CDR2 SVGAGI. The CDR3 region has the DNA TGTGCCAGCAGATTAGGACAGGGTAGCACAGATACGCAGTATTTT. It specifies CASRLGQGSTDTQYF.